The entry below describes one T cell receptor (beta chain). The table came from immunoSEQ multiplex PCR; TCRdb's copy has only in-frame clones and leaves some out. Found here are around 190,000 clones, roughly 84% of them singletons; the top ten hold 3% to 3.5%. This record comes from a study of blood T cell repertoires in COVID-19. Study members were between about 18 and 89 years old and lived in approximately 25 US regions. Trimming removed 8 bases at V and 1 base at J, with 8 bases between. Germline CDR1 reads SNHLY; CDR2 reads FYNNEI. The CDR3 totals 12 residues. Sequencing input: PBMCs or T cells enriched from blood (not recorded which). The chain uses TRBV2 and TRBJ1-2, with TRBD1 as a possible D gene (6 bases). The TCR originated in a woman aged 25-40 years who had been exposed to COVID-19. CDR3: CASGGHNYGYTF. DNA of the CDR3: TGTGCCAGCGGGGGACATAACTATGGCTACACCTTC.